This T cell receptor (beta chain) appears in the sequencing data of a study of blood T cell repertoires in COVID-19. Study at large: PBMCs, B-cell-depleted T cells, or T cells were the source of the cDNA or gDNA that made up the material.

V was trimmed by 3 bases and J by 0 bases, leaving 9 bases between them. Germline lookup yields CDR1 MNHEY and CDR2 SMNVEV (reference sequence). The CDR3 covers 14 residues. Under the authors' procedure: Amplifying reference gene primers gave estimates of nucleated cell counts. Method: immunoSEQ multiplex PCR; TCRdb's copy keeps in-frame clones and lacks some. That table is the source of V, J and clone size, and D and trimming were worked out from the DNA. This sample has some 350,000 clones, with roughly 87% found just once. All recovered Cohort 3 donors got two negative PCRs, got clearance, or saw symptom resolution.

The sequencing input was PBMCs or T cells enriched from blood (not recorded which). This clonotype was obtained from a woman in her 30s who had recovered from COVID-19. J is TRBJ2-7 and V is TRBV27; perhaps TRBD2 as D (5 bases). CDR3 residues: CASSLRDPSYEQYF. The CDR3 DNA reads TGTGCCAGCAGTTTGAGGGATCCCTCCTACGAGCAGTACTTC.